This TCR beta chain was found in a study of radiation and T cells in renal cell carcinoma (dated by TCRdb to 2020 to 2021). General notes on the study: The samples were obtained from a clinical trial, where primary renal cell carcinomas were treated with 15 Gy stereotactic body radiation therapy and then removed by nephrectomy 4 weeks afterward. A total of some 51 samples underwent TCR beta sequencing, made up of 25 or so tumors and about 27 peripheral blood samples. In the approximately 53 samples combined, roughly 4.4 million unique CDR3 nucleotide sequences were found, encoding roughly 2,500,000 unique CDR3 amino acid sequences. Beyond this particular receptor, the publication reports: An increase in top tumor clonotypes in blood was observed from baseline to 2 weeks post-radiation, followed by contraction by 4 weeks, which was taken to suggest transient expansion of tumor-resident clones. Blood repertoire dynamics were not followed beyond 4 weeks after treatment. Because no pretreatment tumor biopsies were available, whether clonotypes were present in the tumor at baseline could not be determined. With a single-armed trial design, the study had no way to address how radiation dose or scheduling affects the TCR repertoire.

Spanning cysteine to phenylalanine, the CDR3 consists of 15 amino acids. Only CDR3 DNA remains: 45 bases, in frame from the first base. For CDR1 and CDR2, the germline V gene lists SGHTA and FQGNSA. The germline ends are 14 bases apart after V is trimmed by 2 bases and J by 4 bases. The immunoSEQ kit was used, according to the manufacturer's recommendations, to generate TCR beta libraries from genomic DNA. To prepare libraries, a first multiplex PCR with proprietary primers was run, followed by a second PCR that added unique barcodes, and a bead cleanup was done after each round. Each sample batch included a kit-provided positive control reaction and a negative control reaction. The final libraries were assessed on an Agilent 4200 TapeStation D1000 ScreenTape, pooled by volume, and quantified by qPCR. Sequencing was performed on an Illumina NextSeq500 using a MidOutput 150-cycle cartridge, with 156 Read1 cycles, 15 Index1 cycles, and the kit custom primers. The pooled library was loaded at approximately 1 pM, and around 22% PhiX control was spiked in. The paper's data handling went like this. Vendor-processed data were analyzed in R, and a clonotype was defined as all T cells sharing the same CDR3 nucleotide sequence. In the clone abundance analyses, frequencies were normalized to the 10,000 most abundant clones in each sample. Public T cell clones, which averaged fewer than five per sample, were excluded before analysis. A difference in abundance of at least 32-fold between compartments was used to define tumor-enriched and baseline blood-enriched clonotypes. Clonotypes expanded or contracted between blood time points were identified with a beta-binomial differential abundance model. Similarity between tumor and blood repertoires was quantified using the Baroni-Urbani and Buser coefficient, and groups were compared with two-tailed Wilcoxon tests in R. TCRdb carries this immuneACCESS record with in-frame sequences only. Its versions omit some clonotypes, under half of them owing to an unresolved V gene in the studies checked, with the rest unexplained. V and J calls and clone size are as listed in that table; D and trimming were resolved from the DNA. Present in this sample are 100,000 to 150,000 clones, roughly four fifths of which were seen just once. Roughly 5% of the sample lies in the top ten.

The time point label on this specimen signifies: blood 2 weeks post-SBRT. The label giving this sample's treatment or condition can be read as: 15 Gy SBRT to primary tumor, nephrectomy 4 weeks later. To track tumor-enriched clonotypes, serial peripheral blood was sampled from radiation-treated patients at baseline and at 2 weeks and 4 weeks after SBRT. Every patient had renal cell carcinoma of clear cell pathology. Genomic DNA for TCR sequencing was prepared using the QIAamp DNA Blood Mini Kit (Qiagen). Only samples passing all quality control checks were included in the analyses. This clone was recorded a few times. Its antigen is currently not known. Nothing much larger sits one base from this clone, and base qualities are not available.

The rearrangement combines TRBV7-2 with TRBJ2-5; a tentative D match to TRBD2 spans 6 bases. The specimen was blood, collected from a patient whose treatment included radiotherapy and nephrectomy. This receptor was identified in a man over 45 with renal cell carcinoma. For the CDR3, the sequence is CASSLNGGGGETQYF. In nucleotides, the sequence is TGTGCCAGCAGCTTAAACGGGGGTGGAGGAGAGACCCAGTACTTC. Outside the CDR3, residues come from the reference TRBV7-2 and TRBJ2-5 proteins, so the full variable domain is: GAGVSQSPSNKVTEKGKDVELRCDPISGHTALYWYRQSLGQGLEFLIYFQGNSAPDKSGLPSDRFSAERTGGSVSTLTIQRTQQEDSAVYLCASSLNGGGGETQYFGPGTRLLVL.